This TCR beta chain was found in a study of blood T cell repertoires in COVID-19. About the research overall: Donors in the United States, Italy and Spain gave samples during acute or convalescent COVID-19.

Trimming took off 3 bases at V and 5 bases at J, with 11 bases between the two ends. The germline CDR1 and CDR2 sequences are MNHEY and SVGAGI. The CDR3 covers 14 residues. The repertoire was sequenced with immunoSEQ multiplex PCR; TCRdb's copy has only in-frame clones and lacks some. Of around 150,000 clones listed, over 65% are singletons. The clonotype comes from a woman of 80 years or more with active or convalescent COVID-19. The specimen sequenced was peripheral blood. The chain joins TRBV6-5 to TRBJ1-5; D possibly corresponds to TRBD1 (5 bases). CDR3 region: CASSYRQGYQPQHF. The CDR3 nucleotides read TGTGCCAGCAGTTATCGGCAGGGCTATCAGCCCCAGCATTTT.